The 31 T cell receptor beta chains reported below all come from one sample, sequenced in a study of control samples from healthy donors and cancer patients. Clones were sequenced by immunoSEQ multiplex PCR, and TCRdb holds only the in-frame ones, with some missing. The table includes roughly 20,000 clones, around 84% detected once. Sequencing used PBMCs. These receptors originate from a man older than 75 with head and neck cancer.

J is TRBJ1-5 and V is TRBV5-4, with unresolved D. From germline, CDR1 is SGHNT and CDR2 YYREEE (reference sequence). This CDR3 is 14 amino acids long. V lost 4 bases, J lost 7 bases, and 15 bases lay in between. Here the CDR3 reads CASSRRPDEQPQHF. The CDR3 DNA reads TGTGCCAGCAGCCGACGCCCCGATGAGCAGCCCCAGCATTTT.

The chain couples TRBV29-1 to TRBJ2-3; the D is unclear. The CDR3 length is 15 residues. CDR1 SQVTM and CDR2 ANQGSEA come from the germline V gene. V was cut by 4 bases and J by 0 bases, with 14 bases left in between. CDR3 loop: CSVGVALSSTDTQYF. The CDR3 coding sequence is TGCAGCGTTGGAGTGGCTTTGTCTAGCACAGATACGCAGTATTTT.

The chain links TRBV9 to TRBJ2-3, with unresolved D. CDR1 and CDR2 (germline): SGDLS, YYNGEE. Trimming stripped 4 bases from V and 3 bases from J, with 6 bases between. This CDR3 has 12 residues. CDR3 in amino acids: CASSTYTDTQYF. The CDR3 bases are TGTGCCAGCAGCACCTATACAGATACGCAGTATTTT.

The chain employs TRBV12-3 or TRBV12-4 and TRBJ1-2; D possibly corresponds to TRBD1 (6 bases). Trimming pared 9 bases from V and 2 bases from J, leaving 13 bases between. The length of the CDR3 is 13 residues. CDR3 region: CASNYRVNYGYTF. CDR3 bases: TGTGCCAGTAATTACAGGGTAAACTATGGCTACACCTTC.

The V gene is TRBV27, the J gene TRBJ2-3; D might be TRBD2 (7 bases). V dropped 3 bases and J dropped 0 bases, with 16 bases sitting between them. CDR1 is MNHEY, CDR2 SMNVEV, per germline (reference sequence). This CDR3 has 17 residues. CDR3 sequence reads: CASSLGGGYLSTDTQYF. The CDR3 DNA is TGTGCCAGCAGTTTGGGGGGGGGCTACCTAAGCACAGATACGCAGTATTTT.

The gene calls are TRBV3-1 (or the pseudogene TRBV3-2) and TRBJ2-1; tentatively, D is TRBD1 or TRBD2 (5 bases each). The germline V gene encodes CDR1 LGHDT and CDR2 YNNKEL (reference sequence). V shed 1 base and J shed 0 bases, with 10 bases lying between them. The CDR3 spans 16 residues. This CDR3 is CASSQVWGNSYNEQFF. The CDR3 DNA sequence: TGTGCCAGCAGCCAAGTATGGGGGAACTCCTACAATGAGCAGTTCTTC.

A few counts support this clone. The rearrangement links TRBV7-6 to TRBJ2-5; D is possibly TRBD1 (5 bases). Germline assignment: CDR1 SGHVS and CDR2 FNYEAQ. Trimming removed 2 bases from V and 4 bases from J, with 17 bases in between. The CDR3 covers 16 residues. The CDR3 DNA follows: TGTGCCAGCAGCTTACTGCAGGCAGGGATGCGAGAGACCCAGTACTTC. Translating it yields CASSLLQAGMRETQYF.

V and J are TRBV5-1 and TRBJ1-6; 10 bases line up with TRBD1. CDR1 SGHRS and CDR2 YFSETQ come from the germline V gene. The CDR3 length is 16 residues. The ends lost 5 bases at V and 5 bases at J; junction bases unmatched: 7. The chain's CDR3 is CASSPRQGANNSPLHF. CDR3 sequence (DNA): TGCGCCAGCAGTCCAAGACAGGGGGCAAATAATTCACCCCTCCACTTT.

This clone was seen a few times. V and J are TRBV12-5 and TRBJ1-5; the D is unclear. The CDR3 is 19 residues long. CDR1 is LGHNT, CDR2 FRNRAP, per germline. V was shortened by 4 bases and J by 6 bases, with 28 bases between the two germline ends. The CDR3 loop reads CASGSGRDGSDILSQPQHF. The CDR3 DNA follows: TGTGCTAGTGGTTCAGGTCGAGACGGAAGCGACATTTTAAGTCAGCCCCAGCATTTT.

The chain has TRBV2 and TRBJ2-7; D may be TRBD2 (5 bases). The CDR3 has 10 residues. Germline values: CDR1 SNHLY, CDR2 FYNNEI. Trimming cost V 11 bases and J 5 bases, with 10 bases left between them. For the CDR3, the DNA is TGTGCCTCCTTCGGGAACGAGCAGTACTTC. It is translated as CASFGNEQYF.

Only one count was recorded for this clone. The chain employs TRBV27 and TRBJ2-7; TRBD1 is a possible D gene (6 bases). Germline CDR1 reads MNHEY; CDR2 reads SMNVEV (reference sequence). V dropped 8 bases and J dropped 4 bases, with 18 bases sitting between them. This CDR3 comprises 14 residues. The CDR3, as DNA: TGTGCCAGCGCCACCGGGACACGGCGGTACGAGCAGTACTTC. It encodes CASATGTRRYEQYF.

V usage is TRBV2 and J usage is TRBJ2-1; D is unclear. Trimming took off 1 base at V and 4 bases at J, with 5 bases between the two ends. CDR1 SNHLY and CDR2 FYNNEI come from the germline V gene. CDR3 length: 13 amino acids. The CDR3 region has the DNA TGTGCCAGCAGTGAAGAACAGTACAATGAGCAGTTCTTC. Its protein is CASSEEQYNEQFF.

The chain has TRBV4-1 and TRBJ2-3, with D perhaps TRBD2 (6 bases). The CDR3 length is 14 residues. Between the trimmed V and J ends, which lost 7 bases and 8 bases, there was a span of 19 bases. Germline CDR1 and CDR2: MGHRA and YSYEKL. This CDR3 reads CASTGGPPFGTQYF. The CDR3 region has the DNA TGCGCCAGCACCGGGGGACCCCCTTTTGGTACGCAGTATTTT.

V and J are TRBV9 and TRBJ2-2, with a possible D match to TRBD2 (7 bases). Trimming took off 4 bases at V and 2 bases at J, with 15 bases between the two ends. Germline CDR1 is SGDLS and CDR2 is YYNGEE. The CDR3 consists of 16 residues. In DNA, the CDR3 is TGTGCCAGCAGCTTCCCGGGGGGCATTAACACCGGGGAGCTGTTTTTT. Residues: CASSFPGGINTGELFF.

The V and J genes are TRBV12-3 or TRBV12-4 and TRBJ1-4, with TRBD1 matching over 7 bases. Trimming took 5 bases from V and 8 from J; bases not matched to a gene: 5. The CDR3 extends over 13 amino acids. The CDR3: CASSRRDREKLFF. The CDR3 nucleotides read TGTGCCAGCAGTCGAAGGGACAGAGAAAAACTGTTTTTT.

This sequence joins TRBV19 and TRBJ1-1; D unclear. V shed 6 bases and J shed 5 bases, with 13 bases lying between them. The germline V gene has CDR1 LNHDA and CDR2 SQIVND (reference sequence). The CDR3 is 13 amino acids. The CDR3 DNA reads as TGTGCCAGTAGCCCCGGCGGGTTTACTGAAGCTTTCTTT. Protein product: CASSPGGFTEAFF.

This chain uses TRBV4-1 with TRBJ2-3; D might be TRBD2 (6 bases). V was clipped by 3 bases and J by 4 bases, with 17 bases between them. Per the germline V gene, CDR1 is MGHRA and CDR2 is YSYEKL. This CDR3 has 16 amino acids. CDR3 sequence (DNA): TGCGCCAGCAGCCATCCTTCTACGGGAGTGGCAGATACGCAGTATTTT. This gives the protein CASSHPSTGVADTQYF.

The chain couples TRBV5-1 to TRBJ2-1; TRBD2 agrees at 9 bases. The CDR3 length is 14 residues. Germline lookup yields CDR1 SGHRS and CDR2 YFSETQ. Trimming took 3 bases from V and 6 from J; bases not matched to a gene: 4. CDR3 protein: CASSSGLAVNEQFF. The DNA of the CDR3 is TGCGCCAGCAGCTCGGGACTAGCCGTCAATGAGCAGTTCTTC. The entire variable domain, with the rest obtained from reference TRBV5-1 and TRBJ2-1, is as follows: KAGVTQTPRYLIKTRGQQVTLSCSPISGHRSVSWYQQTPGQGLQFLFEYFSETQRNKGNFPGRFSGRQFSNSRSEMNVSTLELGDSALYLCASSSGLAVNEQFFGPGTRLTVL.

This clone was picked up a small number of times. The junction shows a germline mismatch at one end, possibly a read error. The V gene is TRBV9, the J gene TRBJ1-4; weak D call: TRBD1 (6 bases). Germline V lookup: CDR1 SGDLS, CDR2 YYNGEE. The CDR3 sequence is 15 residues long. CDR3 nucleotide sequence: TGTGCCCGCAGCGCCGGGGGAGGGGGAGGTGAAAAACTGTTTTTT. Translating gives CARSAGGGGGEKLFF.

The chain joins TRBV7-9 to TRBJ2-1, with TRBD2 matching 13 bases. After removal of 3 bases from V and 0 bases from J, the junction contained 5 bases not matched to a gene. Per germline, CDR1 SEHNR and CDR2 FQNEAQ (reference sequence). The CDR3 spans 18 residues. CDR3 region: CASSFGLAGANSYNEQFF. The DNA of the CDR3 is TGTGCCAGCAGCTTTGGACTAGCGGGGGCCAACTCCTACAATGAGCAGTTCTTC.

The chain carries TRBV18 and TRBJ2-1; D is ambiguous. In germline, CDR1 is KGHSH, CDR2 LQKENI. Trimming pared 1 base from V and 7 bases from J, leaving 14 bases between. The CDR3 length is 15 residues. The CDR3 reads CASSPRVQAPNEQFF. As DNA, the CDR3 is TGTGCCAGCTCACCACGGGTCCAGGCCCCTAATGAGCAGTTCTTC.

The chain links TRBV18 to TRBJ2-5; either TRBD1 or TRBD2 may fit D (5 bases each). Germline V gene data show CDR1 as KGHSH and CDR2 as LQKENI. Trimming pared 5 bases from V and 7 bases from J, leaving 14 bases between. The CDR3 is 13 amino acids. Written as DNA, the CDR3 is TGTGCCAGCTCAGGGACGGCAGATTGGACCCAGTACTTC. This translates into CASSGTADWTQYF.

This clone is a singleton in its sample. The rearrangement uses TRBV5-4 and TRBJ2-3; D might be TRBD2 (5 bases). The length of the CDR3 is 14 residues. Per germline, CDR1 SGHNT and CDR2 YYREEE (reference sequence). V lost 3 bases, J lost 0 bases, and 8 bases lay in between. The CDR3 nucleotides are TGTGCCAGCAGCTCCGGGGAGAGCACAGATACGCAGTATTTT. This gives the protein CASSSGESTDTQYF.

The V call is TRBV4-3, the J call TRBJ1-3; D is unclear. Germline assignment: CDR1 LGHNA and CDR2 YSLEER. The CDR3 sequence is 16 residues long. The V end lost 0 bases, the J end lost 0 bases, and 9 bases lay between the germline ends. The CDR3 loop is CASSQDPALSGNTIYF. CDR3 DNA sequence: TGCGCCAGCAGCCAAGATCCGGCACTCTCTGGAAACACCATATATTTT.

This clone was seen a few times. This sequence joins TRBV3-1 (or the pseudogene TRBV3-2) and TRBJ2-5; 7 nucleotides align to TRBD2. From germline, CDR1 is LGHDT and CDR2 YNNKEL (reference sequence). With V trimmed by 4 bases and J by 3 bases, 2 bases remained unmatched. The CDR3 totals 13 residues. The CDR3 sequence is CASSRSGEETQYF. CDR3 bases: TGTGCCAGCAGCCGAAGCGGGGAAGAGACCCAGTACTTC.

This chain uses TRBV2 with TRBJ1-2; D uncertain. Germline-derived CDR1 and CDR2 are SNHLY and FYNNEI. The CDR3 loop spans 14 amino acids. The V gene lost 5 bases and the J gene lost 11 bases, with 21 bases spanning the gap. CDR3 residues: CASSKSSVRGQYTF. The CDR3 region has the DNA TGTGCCAGCAGTAAATCATCCGTTCGGGGTCAGTACACCTTC.

This chain joins TRBV5-6 and TRBJ1-1, with 10 bases fitting TRBD1. Germline-derived CDR1 and CDR2 are SGHDT and YYEEEE. Trimming at V came to 4 bases and at J to 3 bases, leaving 6 bases not matched to a gene. The CDR3 spans 15 residues. The CDR3 region is CASSGGQGVDTEAFF. CDR3 in DNA: TGTGCCAGCAGCGGCGGACAGGGGGTGGACACTGAAGCTTTCTTT.

The V call is TRBV6-5, the J call TRBJ1-5, with a weak D call TRBD1 (6 bases). Looked up from germline, CDR1 is MNHEY and CDR2 is SVGAGI. The CDR3 consists of 12 residues. The V gene lost 7 bases and the J gene lost 7 bases, with 11 bases spanning the gap. The CDR3 bases are TGTGCCAGCACTACAGGGAGACAGCCCCAGCATTTT. Its protein is CASTTGRQPQHF.

CDR3 residues: CASSVAPLGDTQYF. CDR3 nucleotide sequence: TGTGCCAGCAGCGTAGCCCCCTTAGGGGATACGCAGTATTTT. The rearrangement links TRBV9 to TRBJ2-3; D is uncertain. The CDR3 is 14 residues long. The germline gives CDR1 SGDLS, CDR2 YYNGEE. Trimming removed 0 bases at V and 6 bases at J, with 11 bases between. The complete variable domain, with remaining parts taken from reference TRBV9 and TRBJ2-3, reads DSGVTQTPKHLITATGQRVTLRCSPRSGDLSVYWYQQSLDQGLQFLIQYYNGEERAKGNILERFSAQQFPDLHSELNLSSLELGDSALYFCASSVAPLGDTQYFGPGTRLTVL.

This clone turned up a few times. The V and J genes are TRBV19 and TRBJ1-2, with unresolved D. This CDR3 has 13 residues. The germline V gene has CDR1 LNHDA and CDR2 SQIVND (reference sequence). With 3 bases removed from V and 4 bases from J, the gap between germline ends came to 9 bases. CDR3 amino acids: CASSIKSPYGYTF. CDR3 DNA: TGTGCCAGTAGTATTAAGTCCCCCTATGGCTACACCTTC. Full variable domain (remainder filled in from reference TRBV19 and TRBJ1-2): DGGITQSPKYLFRKEGQNVTLSCEQNLNHDAMYWYRQDPGQGLRLIYYSQIVNDFQKGDIAEGYSVSREKKESFPLTVTSAQKNPTAFYLCASSIKSPYGYTFGSGTRLTVV.

The V call is TRBV19, the J call TRBJ1-5, with D perhaps TRBD1 (5 bases). The germline CDR1 and CDR2 sequences are LNHDA and SQIVND (reference sequence). V shed 4 bases and J shed 5 bases, with 9 bases lying between them. This CDR3 spans 13 amino acids. CDR3 in DNA: TGTGCCAGTAGTAGGGGCTGGGATCAGCCCCAGCATTTT. Protein: CASSRGWDQPQHF.